A selection of T cell receptor beta chains follows, all from one sample in a study of cytomegalovirus exposure and HLA in healthy donors. Only in-frame clones appear in the TCRdb table, and some are missing; sequencing was by immunoSEQ multiplex PCR. The sample lists under 300,000 clones; 86% were seen once. The sequenced material came from PBMCs. The receptors stem from a man in his forties or fifties in good health and CMV-seropositive. The CDR3 runs from the conserved cysteine through the conserved F or W. The D gene is left open where the match is weak. Not every row has a clone size; where given, it reads once, few, many or a size class.

TRBJ2-7 | . | TRBD2 | TRBV5-5 | CASSSLSVAGNTGQYF | TGTGCCAGCAGCTCCCTTTCGGTAGCGGGAAACACGGGGCAGTACTTC
TRBJ2-5 | . | TRBD2 | TRBV11-2 | CASSQGLAGQETQYF | TGTGCCAGCAGCCAGGGACTAGCGGGGCAAGAGACCCAGTACTTC
TRBJ2-6 | . | TRBD2 | TRBV9 | CASSVAGGGNSGANVLTF | TGTGCCAGCAGCGTAGCCGGGGGGGGGAACTCTGGGGCCAACGTCCTGACTTTC
TRBJ2-1 | . | . | TRBV29-1 | CSVQRRGDEQFF | TGCAGCGTTCAACGTCGAGGCGATGAGCAGTTCTTC
TRBJ2-5 | . | . | TRBV5-4 | CASSVRQGGETQYF | TGTGCCAGCAGCGTCCGACAGGGAGGAGAGACCCAGTACTTC
TRBJ2-7 | once | . | TRBV18 | CASSPAGRGEQYF | TGTGCCAGCTCACCTGCGGGGCGCGGGGAGCAGTACTTC
TRBJ1-2 | once | TRBD1 | TRBV7-9 | CSSSTTGGSNYGYTF | TGTTCCAGTTCCACTACAGGGGGAAGTAACTATGGCTACACCTTC
TRBJ2-5 | . | TRBD2 | TRBV5-1 | CASSRGGLAGQETQYF | TGCGCCAGCAGCCGTGGTGGACTAGCGGGACAAGAGACCCAGTACTTC
TRBJ2-1 | . | . | TRBV15 | CATRSREPYNEQFF | TGTGCCACCAGATCCCGGGAACCCTACAATGAGCAGTTCTTC
TRBJ2-3 | . | . | TRBV4-1 | CASSQDRLVTDTQYF | TGCGCCAGCAGCCAAGATAGGCTAGTAACAGATACGCAGTATTTT
TRBJ2-2 | . | TRBD1 | TRBV28 | CATWGQGATGELFF | TGTGCCACCTGGGGACAGGGGGCGACCGGGGAGCTGTTTTTT
TRBJ2-5 | . | TRBD2 | TRBV7-8 | CASSLRTSGRETQYF | TGTGCCAGCAGCCTCCGGACTAGCGGGAGGGAGACCCAGTACTTC
TRBJ2-5 | . | TRBD2 | TRBV10-3 | CAISEFSGRAEETQYF | TGTGCCATCAGTGAGTTTAGCGGGAGGGCCGAGGAGACCCAGTACTTC
TRBJ2-1 | . | TRBD2 | TRBV5-6 | CASSLPSGLRNDEQFF | TGTGCCAGCAGCTTGCCTAGCGGGCTACGGAACGATGAGCAGTTCTTC
TRBJ1-1 | . | . | TRBV6-5 | CASKLVIHTEAFF | TGTGCCAGCAAATTAGTGATCCACACTGAAGCTTTCTTT
TRBJ1-1 | . | TRBD1 | TRBV25-1 | CASMATGGRAEAFF | TGTGCCAGCATGGCGACAGGGGGCAGGGCTGAAGCTTTCTTT
TRBJ2-1 | . | TRBD2 | TRBV7-8 | CASSGGTSGASYNEQFF | TGTGCCAGCAGCGGCGGGACTAGCGGGGCCTCCTACAATGAGCAGTTCTTC
TRBJ2-3 | . | . | TRBV6-4 | CASSDSQRTSTDTQYF | TGTGCCAGCAGTGACTCCCAACGGACTAGCACAGATACGCAGTATTTT
TRBJ1-2 | . | TRBD1 | TRBV5-6 | CASSLETRGEYGYTF | TGTGCCAGCAGCTTGGAGACCAGGGGGGAGTATGGCTACACCTTC
TRBJ1-6 | . | . | TRBV18 | CASSPQERGLAYNSPLHF | TGTGCCAGCTCACCACAAGAGCGAGGGTTGGCCTATAATTCACCCCTCCACTTT
TRBJ1-5 | . | . | TRBV19 | CASSIGGYSNQPQHF | TGTGCCAGTAGTATAGGGGGCTATAGCAATCAGCCCCAGCATTTT
TRBJ2-3 | . | TRBD2 | TRBV19 | CASSPRVLAGNTDTQYF | TGTGCCAGTAGTCCCCGTGTACTAGCGGGCAACACAGATACGCAGTATTTT
TRBJ1-5 | . | . | TRBV2 | CASRQTLNQPQHF | TGTGCCAGCCGACAGACCCTTAATCAGCCCCAGCATTTT
TRBJ2-3 | once | TRBD2 | TRBV9 | CASSPGTSGRAVYTQYF | TGTGCCAGCAGCCCAGGGACTAGCGGGAGGGCCGTGTATACGCAGTATTTT
TRBJ2-7 | once | TRBD1 | TRBV9 | CASSATGREQYF | TGTGCCAGCAGTGCGACAGGGCGCGAGCAGTACTTC
TRBJ1-1 | . | . | TRBV6-5 | CASSYWANTEAFF | TGTGCCAGCAGTTACTGGGCGAACACTGAAGCTTTCTTT
TRBJ2-3 | . | TRBD2 | TRBV6-5 | CASSYFPAGAGDTQYF | TGTGCCAGCAGTTACTTCCCCGCGGGAGCAGGGGATACGCAGTATTTT
TRBJ2-7 | . | . | TRBV11-1 | CASSLTGPSYEQYF | TGTGCCAGCAGCCTTACAGGGCCCTCCTACGAGCAGTACTTC
TRBJ2-7 | few | TRBD2 | TRBV7-2 | CASSLAGGPIEQYF | TGTGCCAGCAGCTTGGCGGGAGGGCCTATCGAGCAGTACTTC
TRBJ1-1 | . | . | TRBV7-9 | CSSSLAGTEAFF | TGTTCCAGCAGCTTAGCGGGCACCGAAGCTTTCTTT
TRBJ2-1 | . | TRBD2 | TRBV6-5 | CASSSRLAGVEQFF | TGTGCCAGCAGTTCCAGACTAGCGGGAGTTGAGCAGTTCTTC
TRBJ2-1 | once | TRBD2 | TRBV5-1 | CASSLVFSGSNEQFF | TGCGCCAGCAGCTTGGTTTTTAGCGGGAGCAATGAGCAGTTCTTC
TRBJ1-1 | . | TRBD1 | TRBV7-9 | CASSSPSGQVNTEAFF | TGTGCCAGCAGTTCTCCCTCCGGACAGGTGAACACTGAAGCTTTCTTT
TRBJ2-7 | . | . | TRBV11-1 | CASSLAQGHATYEQYF | TGTGCCAGCAGCCTCGCCCAGGGACACGCGACTTACGAGCAGTACTTC
TRBJ2-1 | . | TRBD2 | TRBV27 | CASTASGGQFF | TGTGCCAGCACGGCTAGCGGGGGGCAGTTCTTC
TRBJ2-7 | . | TRBD1 | TRBV30 | CAWSVNRGYEQYF | TGTGCCTGGAGTGTAAACAGGGGCTACGAGCAGTACTTC
TRBJ2-1 | . | . | TRBV2 | CASSQGLLGNNEQFF | TGTGCCAGCAGCCAAGGACTCCTGGGCAACAATGAGCAGTTCTTC
TRBJ2-7 | . | TRBD2 | TRBV29-1 | CSSLLAGGYEQYF | TGCAGCTCCTTACTAGCGGGAGGATACGAGCAGTACTTC
TRBJ1-1 | . | TRBD1 | TRBV9 | CASSQGATEAFF | TGTGCCAGCAGCCAGGGGGCCACTGAAGCTTTCTTT
TRBJ2-3 | . | TRBD1 | TRBV2 | CASSGDRVYTQYF | TGTGCCAGCAGTGGGGACAGGGTATATACGCAATATTTT
TRBJ1-4 | few | . | TRBV27 | CASSSKTATNEKLFF | TGTGCCAGCAGTTCCAAGACAGCTACTAATGAAAAACTGTTTTTT
TRBJ1-5 | . | . | TRBV6-1 | CASSDHGGDSNQPQHF | TGTGCCAGCAGTGATCACGGGGGGGATAGCAATCAGCCCCAGCATTTT